What follows are 2 T cell receptor beta chains derived from one specimen sequenced in a study of blood T cell repertoires in COVID-19. Libraries were prepared by immunoSEQ multiplex PCR; TCRdb keeps only in-frame clonotypes and omits some of them. The sample carries 150,000 or so clones, roughly 90% recorded once. Sequenced material: peripheral blood. Source of these receptors: a human donor in a cohort sampled during active COVID-19.

The table lists this clone with a count of one. V gene TRBV28 combines with J gene TRBJ1-5; tentatively, D is TRBD1 (6 bases). CDR1 and CDR2 (germline): MDHEN, SYDVKM. The CDR3 sequence is 14 residues long. The V end was cut by 5 bases, the J end by 3 bases, with 11 bases between. The CDR3 bases are TGTGCCAGCAGTCCCGACAGGTTCAATCAGCCCCAGCATTTT. It yields the protein CASSPDRFNQPQHF.

This clone was counted a single time. The V and J genes are TRBV19 and TRBJ1-2, with unresolved D. The CDR3 extends over 12 amino acids. CDR1 and CDR2 (germline): LNHDA, SQIVND (reference sequence). V was pared by 6 bases and J by 3 bases, with 8 bases between. The CDR3 sequence is CASREGDYGYTF. In nucleotides, the CDR3 is TGTGCCAGTAGGGAGGGCGACTATGGCTACACCTTC. Full variable domain (remainder filled in from reference TRBV19 and TRBJ1-2): DGGITQSPKYLFRKEGQNVTLSCEQNLNHDAMYWYRQDPGQGLRLIYYSQIVNDFQKGDIAEGYSVSREKKESFPLTVTSAQKNPTAFYLCASREGDYGYTFGSGTRLTVV.